The 18 T cell receptor beta chains below all came from one sample that was sequenced in a study of beta chain features in type 1 diabetes. Sequenced material consisted of expressed TCRB transcripts (all of the isolated RNA was reverse transcribed). Sequencing used immunoSEQ multiplex PCR; TCRdb keeps in-frame clones, though not all of them. The table lists about 150,000 clones, around 9.3% of them singletons, with 1.3% in the top ten. The specimen sequenced was naive CD4+ T cells from blood. Receptors were obtained from a man between 18 and 35 years old in good health.

The genes are TRBV4-3 and TRBJ1-3; TRBD1 aligns across 7 bases. CDR1 and CDR2 from the germline V gene are LGHNA and YSLEER. After removal of 4 bases from V and 0 bases from J, the junction contained 18 bases not matched to a gene. The CDR3 consists of 20 residues. The CDR3 DNA reads TGCGCCAGCAGCCCAGCGAACCCGGGACAGCACTTTCCCTCTGGAAACACCATATATTTT. This gives the protein CASSPANPGQHFPSGNTIYF.

This clone was counted between two and nine times. As DNA, the CDR3 is TGCAGCGTTGGGGGACAGGGTCTAGGTCAGCCCCAGCATTTT. It is translated as CSVGGQGLGQPQHF. The chain is built from TRBV29-1 and TRBJ1-5, with 9 bases aligning to TRBD1. The CDR3 loop spans 14 amino acids. With 4 bases clipped from V and 6 bases from J, the junction kept 7 bases outside the gene matches. Germline CDR1 and CDR2: SQVTM and ANQGSEA.

This clone was observed a few times. The chain links TRBV5-4 to TRBJ1-2, with D possibly being TRBD1 (5 bases). Trimming pared 0 bases from V and 2 bases from J, leaving 5 bases between. Per germline, CDR1 SGHNT and CDR2 YYREEE (reference sequence). This CDR3 is 13 amino acids long. CDR3 nucleotides: TGTGCCAGCAGCTTGGACAGGAACTATGGCTACACCTTC. Translation gives CASSLDRNYGYTF.

Written as DNA, the CDR3 is TGTGCCAGCAGGATCGGTAGGGGCTACAATGAGCAGTTCTTC. Protein product: CASRIGRGYNEQFF. The rearrangement uses TRBV6-1 and TRBJ2-1; the D gene is possibly TRBD1 (5 bases). Deletions cut 6 bases from V and 3 bases from J, with 12 bases between. This CDR3 region has 14 residues. CDR1 MNHNS and CDR2 SASEGT come from the germline V gene.

The chain couples TRBV7-3 to TRBJ2-3; TRBD1 might be the D (5 bases). The CDR3 is 14 amino acids. The germline V gene has CDR1 SGHTA and CDR2 FQGTGA. V was shortened by 5 bases and J by 4 bases, with 13 bases between the two germline ends. The CDR3 coding sequence is TGTGCCAGCAGCCCACTTAGGGGCTCAGATACGCAGTATTTT. It is translated as CASSPLRGSDTQYF.

Ten or more counts support this clone. The gene calls are TRBV7-9 and TRBJ2-7; D possibly corresponds to TRBD2 (5 bases). Germline V gene lookup returns CDR1 SEHNR and CDR2 FQNEAQ (reference sequence). V was trimmed by 1 base and J by 2 bases, leaving 9 bases between them. This CDR3 has 14 residues. CDR3: CASSLGALAYEQYF. CDR3 nucleotide sequence: TGTGCCAGCAGCTTAGGAGCACTAGCCTACGAGCAGTACTTC. Supplemented by reference TRBV7-9 and TRBJ2-7, the full variable domain reads DTGVSQNPRHKITKRGQNVTFRCDPISEHNRLYWYRQTLGQGPEFLTYFQNEAQLEKSRLLSDRFSAERPKGSFSTLEIQRTEQGDSAMYLCASSLGALAYEQYFGPGTRLTVT.

V usage is TRBV7-7 and J usage is TRBJ2-5; a weak D match, TRBD1 (6 bases). V was pared by 1 base and J by 4 bases, with 7 bases between. Germline CDR1 reads SSHAT; CDR2 reads FNYEAQ (reference sequence). The CDR3 has 13 amino acids. CDR3 residues: CASSLGQAETQYF. The CDR3 DNA follows: TGTGCCAGCAGCTTAGGACAGGCAGAGACCCAGTACTTC.

The rearrangement links TRBV29-1 to TRBJ1-2; D is possibly TRBD1 (5 bases). CDR3 size: 13 residues. Trimming stripped 4 bases from V and 3 bases from J, with 12 bases between. Germline lookup yields CDR1 SQVTM and CDR2 ANQGSEA. CDR3 residues: CSVVAGRDYGYTF. CDR3 in DNA: TGCAGCGTTGTCGCCGGCAGGGACTATGGCTACACCTTC.

J is TRBJ2-7 and V is TRBV6-1, with D maybe TRBD1 (6 bases). CDR3 size: 11 residues. Looked up from germline, CDR1 is MNHNS and CDR2 is SASEGT. V dropped 10 bases and J dropped 5 bases, with 12 bases sitting between them. CDR3 nucleotides: TGTGCCATCCAGGGGTTCCACGAGCAGTACTTC. It translates to CAIQGFHEQYF.

There are a few counts of this clone. The genes are TRBV20-1 and TRBJ2-5; no reliable D call. CDR3 size: 11 residues. V shed 5 bases and J shed 5 bases, with 9 bases lying between them. CDR1 DFQATT and CDR2 SNEGSKA come from the germline V gene (reference sequence). The CDR3 spells CSAEHGETQYF. The CDR3 region has the DNA TGCAGTGCTGAGCACGGGGAGACCCAGTACTTC.

This clone was seen more than once but under ten times. The chain carries TRBV28 and TRBJ2-7, with 8 nucleotides matching TRBD1. In germline, CDR1 is MDHEN, CDR2 SYDVKM. The CDR3 is made up of 15 amino acids. After removal of 7 bases from V and 1 base from J, the junction contained 9 bases not matched to a gene. The CDR3 region has the DNA TGTGCCAGCACCGTCGGTAGGACAGGGTCCTACGAGCAGTACTTC. It is translated as CASTVGRTGSYEQYF.

V and J are TRBV4-3 and TRBJ2-1; 10 nucleotides match TRBD2. The CDR3 runs to 17 residues. The J segment lost 5 bases and the V segment lost 3 bases, leaving 10 bases of the junction unmatched. Germline CDR1 LGHNA, CDR2 YSLEER. The CDR3 sequence is CASSQSPGTSVHNEQFF. For the CDR3, the DNA is TGCGCCAGCAGCCAGAGCCCCGGGACTAGCGTGCACAATGAGCAGTTCTTC.

The chain employs TRBV4-3 and TRBJ2-5; D is uncertain. Germline CDR1 and CDR2: LGHNA and YSLEER. The CDR3 totals 15 residues. Trimming stripped 0 bases from V and 3 bases from J, with 11 bases between. The CDR3 protein is CASSQDIAGKETQYF. CDR3 bases: TGCGCCAGCAGCCAAGATATAGCCGGTAAAGAGACCCAGTACTTC.

In this sample, this clone turned up a few times. The V call is TRBV9, the J call TRBJ1-4; TRBD1 aligns across 9 bases. V shed 3 bases and J 6 bases; nucleotides not matched to a gene: 9. The CDR3 consists of 16 residues. Germline CDR1 is SGDLS and CDR2 is YYNGEE. CDR3 sequence reads: CASSGTLGQGDEKLFF. The CDR3 nucleotides are TGTGCCAGCAGCGGGACGTTGGGACAGGGCGATGAAAAACTGTTTTTT.

This clone was seen a handful of times. This rearrangement joins TRBV7-2 to TRBJ2-3, with 8 bases that match TRBD2. Trimming cost V 3 bases and J 6 bases; bases outside gene matches: 8. The CDR3 runs 15 residues. Germline CDR1 is SGHTA and CDR2 is FQGNSA. The CDR3: CASSFQYGGADTQYF. DNA for the CDR3: TGTGCCAGCAGCTTCCAGTACGGGGGGGCCGATACGCAGTATTTT.

The rearrangement uses TRBV6-5 and TRBJ2-2; D is possibly TRBD2 (6 bases). The V gene lost 2 bases and the J gene lost 0 bases, with 10 bases spanning the gap. Germline V gives CDR1 MNHEY, CDR2 SVGAGI. The CDR3 loop spans 16 amino acids. DNA of the CDR3: TGTGCCAGCAGTTACGGATGGGGGGCGAACACCGGGGAGCTGTTTTTT. Translation: CASSYGWGANTGELFF.

The chain links TRBV19 to TRBJ2-1, with 11 bases fitting TRBD1. Germline CDR1 is LNHDA and CDR2 is SQIVND (reference sequence). The CDR3 covers 17 residues. V was clipped by 3 bases and J by 2 bases; unmatched bases: 6. The DNA for the CDR3 is TGTGCCAGTAGTATTTTCGCGGGACAGGGGGCCTACAATGAGCAGTTCTTC. Encoded protein: CASSIFAGQGAYNEQFF.

The rearrangement links TRBV7-9 to TRBJ2-7, with D possibly TRBD2 on 5 matching bases. With 6 bases removed from V and 3 bases from J, the gap between germline ends came to 12 bases. The CDR3 covers 13 residues. CDR1 SEHNR and CDR2 FQNEAQ come from the germline V gene (reference sequence). CDR3 protein: CASRTTGNYEQYF. Written as DNA, the CDR3 is TGTGCCAGCAGGACGACGGGGAACTACGAGCAGTACTTC.